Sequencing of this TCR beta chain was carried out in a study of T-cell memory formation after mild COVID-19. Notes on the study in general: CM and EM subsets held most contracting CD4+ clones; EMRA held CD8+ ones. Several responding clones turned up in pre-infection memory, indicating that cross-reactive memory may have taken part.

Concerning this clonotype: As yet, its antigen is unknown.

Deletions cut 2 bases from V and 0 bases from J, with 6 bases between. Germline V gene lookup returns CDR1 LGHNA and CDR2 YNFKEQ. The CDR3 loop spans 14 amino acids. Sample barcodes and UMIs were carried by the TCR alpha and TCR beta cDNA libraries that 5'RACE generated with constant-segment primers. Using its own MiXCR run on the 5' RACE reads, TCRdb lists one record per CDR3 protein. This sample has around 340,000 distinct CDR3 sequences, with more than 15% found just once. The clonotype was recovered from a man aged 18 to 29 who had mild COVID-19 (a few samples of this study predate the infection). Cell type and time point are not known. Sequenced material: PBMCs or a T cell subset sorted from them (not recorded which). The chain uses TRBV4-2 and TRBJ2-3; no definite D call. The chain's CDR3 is CASSQKGSTDTQYF. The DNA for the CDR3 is TGTGCCAGCAGCCAAAAGGGAAGCACAGATACGCAGTATTTT.